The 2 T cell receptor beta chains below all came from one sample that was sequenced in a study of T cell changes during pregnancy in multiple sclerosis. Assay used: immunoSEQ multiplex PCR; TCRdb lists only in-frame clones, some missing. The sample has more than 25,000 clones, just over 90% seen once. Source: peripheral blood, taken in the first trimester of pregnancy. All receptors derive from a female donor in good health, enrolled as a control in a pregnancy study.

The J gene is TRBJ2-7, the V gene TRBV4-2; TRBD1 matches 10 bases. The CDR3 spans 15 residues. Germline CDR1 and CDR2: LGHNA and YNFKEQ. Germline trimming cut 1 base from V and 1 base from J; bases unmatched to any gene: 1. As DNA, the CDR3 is TGTGCCAGCAGCCAAGGGGACAGGGGTTCCTACGAGCAGTACTTC. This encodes CASSQGDRGSYEQYF.

CDR3 loop: CASTPVSGEAFF. Here the CDR3 DNA reads TGTGCCAGCACGCCGGTGAGCGGAGAAGCTTTCTTT. This chain connects TRBV28 to TRBJ1-1; D gene unclear. CDR3 size: 12 residues. V was shortened by 7 bases and J by 8 bases, with 14 bases between the two germline ends. The germline CDR1 and CDR2 sequences are MDHEN and SYDVKM.